This is a list of T cell receptor beta chains from one sample in a study of post-analysis software for immune sequencing data. TCRdb passed the PCR reads through MiXCR, listing each CDR3 protein once. The repertoire includes around 770,000 distinct CDR3 sequences, 40% to 55% of them detected once, and roughly 4.4% sits in the top ten. Sequenced material: blood. These TCRs come from a girl between 5 and 17 years old with multiple sclerosis. The CDR3 runs from the conserved cysteine through the conserved F or W. A D gene is named only where the DNA matches it firmly. Part of the rows lack a size; the others show once, few, many or a class for expanded clones.

TGCGCCAGCAGCCAAGTGGTTCCGGGAGCAAGCTCCTACAATGAGCAGTTCTTC,CASSQVVPGASSYNEQFF,TRBV4-3,NA,NA,TRBJ2-1
TGTGCCAGCAGTTTAATGATAGAGACCCAGTACTTC,CASSLMIETQYF,TRBV12-3/TRBV12-4,NA,few,TRBJ2-5
TGCAGTGCTAAGGACAGGGGTTACAATCAGCCCCAGCATTTT,CSAKDRGYNQPQHF,TRBV20-1,TRBD1,few,TRBJ1-5
TGTGCCAGCTCAAGGAACGATAATGGCTACACCTTC,CASSRNDNGYTF,TRBV18,NA,NA,TRBJ1-2
TGTGCCAGCAGCTTGCCCATCACAGGGACTAGCGGGAGTTATGAGCAGTTCTTC,CASSLPITGTSGSYEQFF,TRBV5-6,TRBD2,NA,TRBJ2-1
TGCAGCGCCACCGGGACGGCCGCGACTAACTATGGCTACACCTTC,CSATGTAATNYGYTF,TRBV20-1,NA,NA,TRBJ1-2
TGTGCCAGCACCCTCGGGGGAGGCGTCACGGATACGCAGTATTTT,CASTLGGGVTDTQYF,TRBV5-6,NA,NA,TRBJ2-3
TGTGCCAGCAGCTTCGGACAGAGCTCCTACAATGAGCAGTTCTTC,CASSFGQSSYNEQFF,TRBV7-3,NA,few,TRBJ2-1
TGTGCCACCAGCAGAGGGCTCAGCGACGGCAACAATGAGCAGTACTTC,CATSRGLSDGNNEQYF,TRBV15,NA,NA,TRBJ2-7
TGTGCCAGCAGATCTACAGGGGGCAGGGAGACCCAGTACTTC,CASRSTGGRETQYF,TRBV5-6,TRBD1,NA,TRBJ2-5
TGTGCCAGTGGGCTGCCCTACGAGCAGTACTTC,CASGLPYEQYF,TRBV6-5,NA,few,TRBJ2-7
TGTGCCAGCAGCTTAGCAGCGGGGGAACGGGGTTCACCCCTCCACTTT,CASSLAAGERGSPLHF,TRBV7-9,NA,NA,TRBJ1-6
TGTGCCAGCAAAGGGAGGACTATTCAAGAGACCCAGTACTTC,CASKGRTIQETQYF,TRBV6-1,NA,NA,TRBJ2-5
TGCAGTGCTGAGATCCCAGGAGTGGAAGAGACCCAGTACTTC,CSAEIPGVEETQYF,TRBV20-1,NA,NA,TRBJ2-5
TGTGCCAGCAGCTGGACAGGTTATCCTAACTATGGCTACACCTTC,CASSWTGYPNYGYTF,TRBV12-3/TRBV12-4,TRBD1,few,TRBJ1-2
TGCAGCGTTGAGGCGTCCGGGAAAGATACGCAGTATTTT,CSVEASGKDTQYF,TRBV29-1,NA,few,TRBJ2-3
TGTGCCAGCAGTTGGATAGACAGGATTCAGTACTTC,CASSWIDRIQYF,TRBV7-9,NA,few,TRBJ2-5
TGTGCCAGCAGTCCCCTCTTGGGTCTAGTCACAGATACGCAGTATTTT,CASSPLLGLVTDTQYF,TRBV6-5,NA,few,TRBJ2-3
TGTGCCAGCAGCTCCCCAAGTTCCCGCTACGAGCAGTACTTC,CASSSPSSRYEQYF,TRBV6-2/TRBV6-3,NA,few,TRBJ2-7
TGTGCCAGCAGCCAAGAGAGGCGTCAGCCGCGAAACGAGAGGGAGACCCAGTACTTC,CASSQERRQPRNERETQYF,TRBV4-2,NA,NA,TRBJ2-5
TGTGCCAGCAGCTTGGAGAGGGCCGGGGGCAATGAGCAGTTCTTC,CASSLERAGGNEQFF,TRBV5-6,NA,NA,TRBJ2-1
TGTGCCAGCACCCAGGGGGCAGGGGAAAAACTGTTTTTT,CASTQGAGEKLFF,TRBV7-2,TRBD1,NA,TRBJ1-4
TGTGCCATCAGTGAGTCGGCGGGACGGTCCTACGAGCAGTACTTC,CAISESAGRSYEQYF,TRBV10-3,NA,NA,TRBJ2-7